This entry lists 25 T cell receptor beta chains sequenced from one sample in a study of T cells in Graves' hyperthyroidism and ophthalmopathy. RNA transcripts gave rise to amplified TCR beta CDR3 regions. Primed by the HTBI set, a first-round RT-PCR was run on the TCR CDR3. MiXCR was run by TCRdb on the multiplex PCR reads, yielding one entry per CDR3 protein. Here the sample spans fewer than 600,000 distinct CDR3 sequences, over 13% being singletons. Sample: blood. The receptors shown here come from a young woman with Graves' hyperthyroidism.

This clonotype has ten or more counts. The chain couples TRBV29-1 to TRBJ2-5; unclear D gene. The CDR3 consists of 12 residues. Germline lookup yields CDR1 SQVTM and CDR2 ANQGSEA. Trimming removed 3 bases at V and 7 bases at J, with 12 bases between. CDR3 amino acids: CSVEATVGTQYF. The CDR3 nucleotides are TGCAGCGTTGAGGCCACGGTGGGGACCCAGTACTTC.

This clonotype has a count of ten or more. V usage is TRBV2 and J usage is TRBJ2-7, with D tentatively TRBD1 or TRBD2 (5 bases each). CDR1 SNHLY and CDR2 FYNNEI come from the germline V gene. This CDR3 region has 15 residues. V shed 4 bases and J shed 0 bases, with 13 bases lying between them. CDR3 sequence: CASSGGGTNSYEQYV. The CDR3 coding sequence is TGTGCCAGCAGTGGTGGGGGAACAAACTCCTACGAGCAGTACGTC.

The chain carries TRBV10-3 and TRBJ2-7, with TRBD2 identical over 9 bases. The junction had 7 bases not matched to a gene; V was cut back by 3 bases and J by 4 bases. The germline gives CDR1 ENHRY, CDR2 SYGVKD. The CDR3 runs to 15 residues. Here the CDR3 DNA reads TGTGCCATCAGTGACCGTACTAGCGGGCATTACGAGCAGTACGTC. As protein: CAISDRTSGHYEQYV.

The chain links TRBV3-1 to TRBJ1-4; the match to TRBD1 covers 7 bases. The CDR3 is made up of 15 amino acids. V trimming: 8 bases; J trimming: 5 bases; junction bases outside the gene matches: 11. CDR1 and CDR2 from the germline V gene are LGHDT and YNNKEL (reference sequence). For the CDR3, the DNA is TGTGCCAGCTCCATTCTCGGGACAGAAAATGAAAAACTGTTTTTT. Translated, it gives CASSILGTENEKLFF. The full variable domain, with the rest looked up from reference TRBV3-1 and TRBJ1-4, is DTAVSQTPKYLVTQMGNDKSIKCEQNLGHDTMYWYKQDSKKFLKIMFSYNNKELIINETVPNRFSPKSPDKAHLNLHINSLELGDSAVYFCASSILGTENEKLFFGSGTQLSVL.

This clonotype showed up many times. The V call is TRBV27, the J call TRBJ1-6; D is uncertain. V gave up 2 bases and J gave up 8 bases, with 13 bases separating them. CDR1 is MNHEY, CDR2 SMNVEV, per germline (reference sequence). The CDR3 has 15 residues. The CDR3 coding sequence is TGTGCCAGCAGTTTAAGGTTGGGTCTGGATTCACCCCTCCACTTT. Encoded protein: CASSLRLGLDSPLHF.

This clonotype was seen at least ten times. The chain has TRBV19 and TRBJ2-1; 15 positions agree with TRBD2. Unmatched junction bases numbered 7, after V lost 6 bases and J lost 1 base. The V gene's germline CDR1 is LNHDA and CDR2 SQIVND (reference sequence). The CDR3 length is 18 residues. The CDR3 DNA reads TGTGCCAGTAGGTCCCAGGGGACTAGCGGGAGGTCCTACAATGAGCAGTTCTTC. Translated: CASRSQGTSGRSYNEQFF.

The table lists this clonotype with many counts. The V call is TRBV7-9, the J call TRBJ2-7; TRBD2 matches at 14 bases. CDR3 size: 16 residues. Trimming took 4 bases from V and 7 from J; bases not matched to a gene: 9. CDR1 and CDR2 from the germline V gene are SEHNR and FQNEAQ (reference sequence). CDR3 DNA: TGTGCCAGCAGCTCTCCGGGACTAGCGGGAGTGCAGGAGCAGTACTTC. It codes for CASSSPGLAGVQEQYF.

This clonotype was seen many times. The chain links TRBV3-1 to TRBJ1-1; D is unclear. V lost 4 bases to trimming and J lost 10 bases, with 13 bases between them. The germline gives CDR1 LGHDT, CDR2 YNNKEL (reference sequence). This CDR3 is built from 12 residues. The DNA of the CDR3 is TGTGCCAGCAGCCTTTCCCTATCTAGAGCTTTCTTT. Translating it yields CASSLSLSRAFF.

This clonotype was seen repeatedly, ten times or more. Mismatch with germline at one junction end may stem from a read error. The chain recombines TRBV3-1 with TRBJ2-2, with D unresolved. Germline CDR1 is LGHDT and CDR2 is YNNKEL (reference sequence). This CDR3 contains 14 residues. As DNA, the CDR3 is TGTGCCAGCACCCTTAGGACGAACGCCGGGGAGCTGTTTTTT. Protein sequence: CASTLRTNAGELFF.

This sequence joins TRBV12-5 and TRBJ2-1; D perhaps matches TRBD2 (6 bases). The CDR3 length is 17 residues. In germline, CDR1 is LGHNT, CDR2 FRNRAP. Trimming pared 11 bases from V and 8 bases from J, leaving 31 bases between. As DNA, the CDR3 is TGTGCTGGTGCCATATTCCCCTCTAGCGATTGGGAGGATGAGCAGTTCTTC. This encodes CAGAIFPSSDWEDEQFF.

This clonotype came up a few times. The chain links TRBV19 to TRBJ2-3, with D uncertain. The CDR3 loop spans 16 amino acids. In germline, CDR1 is LNHDA, CDR2 SQIVND (reference sequence). V dropped 5 bases and J dropped 2 bases, with 17 bases sitting between them. CDR3 bases: TGTGCCAGTAGTGGCCCGAGACCCGGACCCACAGATACGCAGTATTTT. Protein: CASSGPRPGPTDTQYF. Drawing the rest from reference TRBV19 and TRBJ2-3, the complete variable domain is DGGITQSPKYLFRKEGQNVTLSCEQNLNHDAMYWYRQDPGQGLRLIYYSQIVNDFQKGDIAEGYSVSREKKESFPLTVTSAQKNPTAFYLCASSGPRPGPTDTQYFGPGTRLTVL.

The count of this clonotype is one. The J gene is TRBJ2-1, the V gene TRBV29-1; D ambiguous. V was trimmed by 7 bases and J by 5 bases, leaving 9 bases between them. Germline CDR1 and CDR2: SQVTM and ANQGSEA. This CDR3 spans 11 amino acids. CDR3 bases: TGCAGCGCCCTCGGAAACAATGAGCAGTTCTTC. Protein product: CSALGNNEQFF.

To note about this clonotype: It may be a read error: a sequence one base away is much more abundant. V is TRBV3-1 and J is TRBJ1-2; D is undetermined. The CDR3 length is 13 residues. The germline gives CDR1 LGHDT, CDR2 YNNKEL (reference sequence). DNA of the CDR3: TGTGCCAGCGGCCAAGATATCAGTCTCGGCTACACCTTC. Protein sequence: CASGQDISLGYTF.

This clonotype was seen repeatedly, ten times or more. The rearrangement uses TRBV5-6 and TRBJ2-7, with a tentative D call TRBD1 (6 bases). The V and J ends lost 0 bases and 1 base respectively, with 11 bases between them. The CDR3 consists of 15 residues. The germline gives CDR1 SGHDT, CDR2 YYEEEE. The CDR3 sequence: CASSLAPGQSYEQYF. The DNA of the CDR3 is TGTGCCAGCAGCTTGGCGCCAGGACAGTCCTACGAGCAGTACTTC.

V and J are TRBV5-1 and TRBJ2-3; D is unclear. The V gene's germline CDR1 is SGHRS and CDR2 YFSETQ. This CDR3 has 13 amino acids. V shed 0 bases and J shed 6 bases, with 8 bases lying between them. The CDR3 DNA follows: TGCGCCAGCAGCTTGGAGCCCGCGGATACGCAGTATTTT. As protein: CASSLEPADTQYF.

In this sample, this clonotype turned up many times. The chain employs TRBV28 and TRBJ1-1; maybe TRBD1 (5 bases). There are 16 residues in the CDR3. V dropped 5 bases and J dropped 1 base, with 17 bases sitting between them. Germline values: CDR1 MDHEN, CDR2 SYDVKM. The CDR3, as DNA: TGTGCCAGCAGTCCACCGATGGGGGGAGGGAACACTGAAGCTTTCTTT. The encoded protein is CASSPPMGGGNTEAFF.

This clonotype has at least ten counts. This chain joins TRBV12-5 and TRBJ2-1, with TRBD2 matching over 14 bases. Germline CDR1 reads LGHNT; CDR2 reads FRNRAP. V lost 6 bases, J lost 10 bases, and 14 bases stayed unmatched. The CDR3 has 17 residues. The CDR3 coding sequence is TGTGCTAGTGGATACATATTGGGACTAGCGGGAGTTGGCGAGCAGTTCTTC. Its protein product is CASGYILGLAGVGEQFF.

The J gene is TRBJ2-1, the V gene TRBV24-1, with TRBD2 identical over 8 bases. Per the germline V gene, CDR1 is KGHDR and CDR2 is SFDVKD. This CDR3 spans 21 amino acids. Losses at the gene ends were 0 bases for V and 2 bases for J; bases not matched to a gene: 17. The CDR3 is CATSDLSGGTRPSGTYNEQFF. The CDR3 DNA reads as TGTGCCACCAGTGATTTGTCAGGAGGGACTAGACCCTCGGGGACCTACAATGAGCAGTTCTTC.

J is TRBJ1-1 and V is TRBV29-1; D is unresolved. Per germline, CDR1 SQVTM and CDR2 ANQGSEA. The CDR3 extends over 12 amino acids. Trimming shortened V by 4 bases and J by 4 bases, and 10 bases separated the two germline ends. The CDR3, as DNA: TGCAGCGTTGGAGGGTATGGCACTGAAGCTTTCTTT. The encoded protein is CSVGGYGTEAFF.

In this sample, this clonotype turned up many times. The chain carries TRBV19 and TRBJ1-2; D is ambiguous. Trimming removed 6 bases at V and 6 bases at J, with 11 bases between. The CDR3 runs 12 residues. Germline values: CDR1 LNHDA, CDR2 SQIVND (reference sequence). CDR3 sequence reads: CASSPSGDGYTF. CDR3 DNA: TGTGCCAGTAGCCCTTCAGGAGATGGCTACACCTTC. Full variable domain (missing parts from reference TRBV19 and TRBJ1-2): DGGITQSPKYLFRKEGQNVTLSCEQNLNHDAMYWYRQDPGQGLRLIYYSQIVNDFQKGDIAEGYSVSREKKESFPLTVTSAQKNPTAFYLCASSPSGDGYTFGSGTRLTVV.

The V call is TRBV24-1, the J call TRBJ2-3; a possible D gene is TRBD1 (6 bases). CDR1 and CDR2 (germline): KGHDR, SFDVKD. V lost 8 bases and J lost 1, with 15 bases in between. This CDR3 has 15 residues. Here the CDR3 reads CATKNRQDGTDTQYF. As DNA, the CDR3 is TGTGCCACCAAAAACCGACAGGACGGCACAGATACGCAGTATTTT.

A remark on this clonotype: Possible read error: a much larger clone is one base away. The genes are TRBV7-9 and TRBJ1-5; D not resolved. Germline V gene sequence: CDR1 SEHNR, CDR2 FQNEAQ (reference sequence). V shed 3 bases and J shed 9 bases, with 6 bases lying between them. The CDR3 totals 11 residues. The CDR3 spells CASSFGRPQHF. CDR3 nucleotide sequence: TGTGCCAGCAGCTTCGGGCGGCCCCAGCATTTT. Complete variable domain (other parts from reference TRBV7-9 and TRBJ1-5): DTGVSQNPRHKITKRGQNVTFRCDPISEHNRLYWYRQTLGQGPEFLTYFQNEAQLEKSRLLSDRFSAERPKGSFSTLEIQRTEQGDSAMYLCASSFGRPQHFGDGTRLSIL.

This clonotype occurred many times. The CDR3 DNA reads TGTGCCAGCAGTTACTGGGGGAATGGCGGAACCCAAGAGACCCAGTACTTC. Amino acid sequence: CASSYWGNGGTQETQYF. This chain connects TRBV6-5 to TRBJ2-5; either TRBD1 or TRBD2 may supply D (5 bases each). The V gene lost 1 base and the J gene lost 1 base, with 16 bases spanning the gap. This CDR3 is built from 17 residues. Germline V CDR1 and CDR2: MNHEY, SVGAGI.

This clonotype showed up many times. V usage is TRBV5-1 and J usage is TRBJ2-7; 8 nucleotides align to TRBD1. There are 13 residues in the CDR3. Germline loops: CDR1 SGHRS, CDR2 YFSETQ. The V and J ends lost 1 base and 6 bases, in that order; junction bases with no gene match: 3. CDR3 in amino acids: CASSLTTGVEQYV. For the CDR3, the DNA is TGCGCCAGCAGCTTGACGACAGGGGTCGAGCAGTACGTC.

The rearrangement uses TRBV13 and TRBJ2-7, with D perhaps TRBD1 or TRBD2 (5 bases each). Trimming removed 5 bases at V and 6 bases at J, with 20 bases between. The CDR3 loop spans 15 amino acids. CDR1 and CDR2 (germline): PRHDT, FYEKMQ (reference sequence). In nucleotides, the CDR3 is TGTGCCAGCAGCGGTAGGGTCCAGGGACCGGGCGAGCAGTACTTC. It yields the protein CASSGRVQGPGEQYF. Full variable domain (outside the CDR3, taken from reference TRBV13 and TRBJ2-7): AAGVIQSPRHLIKEKRETATLKCYPIPRHDTVYWYQQGPGQDPQFLISFYEKMQSDKGSIPDRFSAQQFSDYHSELNMSSLELGDSALYFCASSGRVQGPGEQYFGPGTRLTVT.